The sequence of this TCR beta chain was determined in a study of blood T cell repertoires in COVID-19. Overall study: Acute and convalescent COVID-19 specimens originated in the United States, Italy and Spain.

Original data processing: Amplification of reference gene primers was used by the study to estimate nucleated cell counts. Sequenced by immunoSEQ multiplex PCR; TCRdb stores in-frame clones only, minus some. V and J calls and clone size are given by that table; D and trimming were obtained from the DNA. Of under 400,000 clones detected, 70% to 90% appear once; the ten largest clones hold about 2.1%. Germline trimming cut 1 base from V and 5 bases from J; bases unmatched to any gene: 10. The germline V gene has CDR1 SGHTA and CDR2 FQGNSA. The CDR3 spans 16 residues. Those who participated ranged in age from roughly 18 to 95 years and resided in around 22 US areas.

The clonotype originates from a man aged 40-49 years in a cohort exposed to, infected with or recovered from COVID-19 (not recorded which). The chain recombines TRBV7-2 with TRBJ2-5; 7 nucleotides line up with TRBD2. Sequenced sample: PBMCs or T cells enriched from blood (not recorded which). The CDR3: CASSLGGTIRRETQYF. The CDR3, as DNA: TGTGCCAGCAGCTTAGGTGGGACTATCCGGAGGGAGACCCAGTACTTC.